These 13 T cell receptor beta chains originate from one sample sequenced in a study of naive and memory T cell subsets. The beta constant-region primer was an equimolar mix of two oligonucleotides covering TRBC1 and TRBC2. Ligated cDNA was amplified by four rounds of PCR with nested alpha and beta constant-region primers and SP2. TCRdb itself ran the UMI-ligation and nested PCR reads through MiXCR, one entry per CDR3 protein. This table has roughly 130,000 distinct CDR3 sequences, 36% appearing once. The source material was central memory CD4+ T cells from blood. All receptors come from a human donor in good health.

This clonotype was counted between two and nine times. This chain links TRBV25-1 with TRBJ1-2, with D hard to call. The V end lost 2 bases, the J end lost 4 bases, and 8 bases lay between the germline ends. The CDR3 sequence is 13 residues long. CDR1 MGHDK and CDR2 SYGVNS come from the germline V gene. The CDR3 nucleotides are TGTGCCAGCAGTGAACAGGATATCTATGGCTACACCTTC. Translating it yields CASSEQDIYGYTF.

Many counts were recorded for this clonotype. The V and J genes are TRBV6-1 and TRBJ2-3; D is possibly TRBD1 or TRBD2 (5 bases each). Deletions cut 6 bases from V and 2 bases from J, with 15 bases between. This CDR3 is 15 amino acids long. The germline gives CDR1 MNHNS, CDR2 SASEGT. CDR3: CASRTGRKYTDTQYF. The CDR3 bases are TGTGCCAGCAGGACGGGACGGAAGTACACAGATACGCAGTATTTT.

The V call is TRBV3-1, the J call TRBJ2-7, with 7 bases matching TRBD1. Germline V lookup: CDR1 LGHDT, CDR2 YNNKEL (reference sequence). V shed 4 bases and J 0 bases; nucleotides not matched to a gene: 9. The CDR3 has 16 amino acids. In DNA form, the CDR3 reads TGTGCCAGCAGCCCTCGACAGGGAATCGACTCCTACGAGCAGTACTTC. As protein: CASSPRQGIDSYEQYF.

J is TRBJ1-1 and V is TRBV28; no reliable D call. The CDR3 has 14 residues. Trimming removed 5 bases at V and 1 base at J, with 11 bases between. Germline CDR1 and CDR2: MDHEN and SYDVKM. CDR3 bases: TGTGCCAGCAGTAGAAGGGCTGCGAACACTGAAGCTTTCTTT. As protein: CASSRRAANTEAFF.

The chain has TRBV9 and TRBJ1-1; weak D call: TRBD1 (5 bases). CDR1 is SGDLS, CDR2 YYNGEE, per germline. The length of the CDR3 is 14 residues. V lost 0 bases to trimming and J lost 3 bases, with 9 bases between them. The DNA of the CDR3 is TGTGCCAGCAGCGTAGAGCAGGGAGACACTGAAGCTTTCTTT. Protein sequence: CASSVEQGDTEAFF.

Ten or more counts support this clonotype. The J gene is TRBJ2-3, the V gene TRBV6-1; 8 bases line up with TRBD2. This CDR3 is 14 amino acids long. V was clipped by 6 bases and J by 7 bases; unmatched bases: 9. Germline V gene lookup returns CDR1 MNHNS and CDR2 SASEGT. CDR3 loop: CASRKAGEAYTQYF. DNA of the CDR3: TGTGCCAGCAGAAAAGCGGGAGAGGCTTATACGCAGTATTTT.

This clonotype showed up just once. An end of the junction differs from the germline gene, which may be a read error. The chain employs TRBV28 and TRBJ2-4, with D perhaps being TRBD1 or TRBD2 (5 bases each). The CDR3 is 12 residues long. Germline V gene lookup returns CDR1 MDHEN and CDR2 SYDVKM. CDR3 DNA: TGTGCCAGCAGTATAACCCAGGGACCTTTGGACTTC. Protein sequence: CASSITQGPLDF.

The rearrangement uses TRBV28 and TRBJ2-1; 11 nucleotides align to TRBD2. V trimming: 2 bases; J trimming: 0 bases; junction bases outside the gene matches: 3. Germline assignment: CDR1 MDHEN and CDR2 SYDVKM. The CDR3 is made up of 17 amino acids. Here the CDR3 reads CASSLVGLAASYNEQFF. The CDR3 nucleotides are TGTGCCAGCAGTTTAGTGGGACTAGCGGCCTCCTACAATGAGCAGTTCTTC.

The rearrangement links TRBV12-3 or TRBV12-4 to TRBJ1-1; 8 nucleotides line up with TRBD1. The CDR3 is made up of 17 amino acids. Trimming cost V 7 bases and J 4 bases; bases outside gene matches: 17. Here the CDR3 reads CASTHFPGQGISTEAFF. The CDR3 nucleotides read TGTGCCAGCACCCACTTCCCTGGACAGGGCATCAGCACTGAAGCTTTCTTT.

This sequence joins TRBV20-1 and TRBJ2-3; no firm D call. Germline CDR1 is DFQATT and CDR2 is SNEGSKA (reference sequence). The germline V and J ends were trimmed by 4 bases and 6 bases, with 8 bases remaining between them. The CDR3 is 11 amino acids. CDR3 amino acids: CSATALDTQYF. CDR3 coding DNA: TGCAGTGCTACAGCCCTGGATACGCAGTATTTT.

This CDR3 is CSVEEGPGTGRASVGETQYF. In nucleotides, the CDR3 is TGCAGCGTTGAAGAGGGTCCCGGGACAGGGAGGGCTAGCGTCGGGGAGACCCAGTACTTC. This chain joins TRBV29-1 and TRBJ2-5, with TRBD1 matching 9 bases. The germline CDR1 and CDR2 sequences are SQVTM and ANQGSEA. This CDR3 has 20 amino acids. V shed 0 bases and J 5 bases; nucleotides not matched to a gene: 22.

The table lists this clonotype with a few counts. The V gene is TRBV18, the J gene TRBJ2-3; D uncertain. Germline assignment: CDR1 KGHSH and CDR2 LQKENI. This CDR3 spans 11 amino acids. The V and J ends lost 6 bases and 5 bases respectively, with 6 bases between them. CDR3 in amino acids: CASSEIDTQYF. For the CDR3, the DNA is TGTGCCAGCTCCGAAATAGATACGCAGTATTTT.

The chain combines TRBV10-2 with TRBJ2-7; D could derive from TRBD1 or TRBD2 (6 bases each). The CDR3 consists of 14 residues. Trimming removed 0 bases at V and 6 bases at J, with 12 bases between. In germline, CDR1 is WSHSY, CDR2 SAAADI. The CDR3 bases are TGCGCCAGCAGTGAGTCACAGGGAGGAAGCGAGCAGTACTTC. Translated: CASSESQGGSEQYF.